The 10 T cell receptor beta chains given below trace back to one sample, sequenced in a study of blood T cell repertoires in COVID-19. Repertoires were generated with immunoSEQ multiplex PCR, while TCRdb's copy carries only in-frame clones and drops some. This table has about 280,000 clones, just under 90% appearing once. The sequenced sample consisted of peripheral blood. Receptors were obtained from a woman aged 25 to 45 with COVID-19, enrolled during active disease.

Worth noting for this clone: This specimen includes other DNA sequences encoding the same CDR3. The V call is TRBV28, the J call TRBJ1-5; TRBD1 is a possible D gene (5 bases). V was clipped by 3 bases and J by 2 bases, with 11 bases between them. The CDR3 spans 15 residues. Germline CDR1 is MDHEN and CDR2 is SYDVKM. The CDR3 DNA is TGTGCCAGCAGTTTTAGGGGATTGGGCAATCAGCCCCAGCATTTT. The encoded protein is CASSFRGLGNQPQHF.

This sequence joins TRBV6-1 and TRBJ1-2; perhaps TRBD1 as D (6 bases). V lost 6 bases, J lost 0 bases, and 14 bases lay in between. In germline, CDR1 is MNHNS, CDR2 SASEGT. The length of the CDR3 is 15 residues. The CDR3 region is CASRPGGAANYGYTF. CDR3 in DNA: TGTGCCAGCAGACCTGGGGGGGCCGCTAACTATGGCTACACCTTC.

The V and J genes are TRBV12-3 or TRBV12-4 and TRBJ1-2; maybe TRBD1 (5 bases). Trimming removed 6 bases at V and 13 bases at J, with 18 bases between. This CDR3 spans 12 amino acids. This chain's CDR3 is CASSTSGVGGTF. CDR3 in DNA: TGTGCCAGCAGCACGTCGGGGGTCGGAGGCACCTTC.

Only one count was recorded for this clone. The chain combines TRBV5-1 with TRBJ1-2; 12 bases align to TRBD1. V was pared by 5 bases and J by 0 bases, with 8 bases of the junction left unmatched. Germline V lookup: CDR1 SGHRS, CDR2 YFSETQ. This CDR3 is 17 amino acids long. CDR3 DNA sequence: TGCGCCAGCAGGGGGACAGGGGGCGAGGCTCCTAACTATGGCTACACCTTC. It codes for CASRGTGGEAPNYGYTF.

V and J are TRBV5-1 and TRBJ2-4, with 7 bases that match TRBD1. V shed 4 bases and J 6 bases; nucleotides not matched to a gene: 10. Germline V gene sequence: CDR1 SGHRS, CDR2 YFSETQ. The CDR3 spans 15 residues. The CDR3 reads CASSRLDRNVNIQYF. The CDR3 DNA reads as TGCGCCAGCAGCCGACTGGACAGGAACGTAAACATTCAGTACTTC.

On this clone itself: The sample contains more than one DNA sequence encoding this CDR3. The chain joins TRBV27 to TRBJ1-2; D is possibly TRBD1 (5 bases). V lost 2 bases, J lost 4 bases, and 8 bases lay in between. CDR1 MNHEY and CDR2 SMNVEV come from the germline V gene (reference sequence). CDR3 length: 13 amino acids. The CDR3 sequence is CASSLQGTYGYTF. CDR3 in DNA: TGTGCCAGCAGTTTACAGGGAACCTATGGCTACACCTTC.

The chain carries TRBV11-2 and TRBJ1-2; D is perhaps TRBD1 (6 bases). V was shortened by 4 bases and J by 3 bases, with 15 bases between the two germline ends. This CDR3 region has 15 residues. Germline V gives CDR1 SGHAT, CDR2 FQNNGV. CDR3 region: CASSSLRTEHYGYTF. In DNA, the CDR3 is TGTGCCAGCAGCTCCTTACGGACAGAGCACTATGGCTACACCTTC.

The V call is TRBV27, the J call TRBJ1-5; 8 bases match TRBD1. J was trimmed by 4 bases and V by 5 bases; bases with no gene match: 10. Germline lookup yields CDR1 MNHEY and CDR2 SMNVEV (reference sequence). The CDR3 is 16 amino acids. The CDR3 is CASSATRGQVNQPQHF. CDR3 nucleotides: TGTGCCAGCAGTGCGACGCGGGGACAGGTTAATCAGCCCCAGCATTTT.

This clone was found once. The chain couples TRBV7-9 to TRBJ1-6; 10 nucleotides agree with TRBD1. Germline V gene sequence: CDR1 SEHNR, CDR2 FQNEAQ (reference sequence). The V segment lost 4 bases and the J segment 7 bases; nucleotides outside the gene matches: 1. The CDR3 contains 14 residues. The chain's CDR3 is CASSWTGGNSPLHF. In DNA, the CDR3 is TGTGCCAGCAGCTGGACAGGGGGGAATTCACCCCTCCACTTT.

The rearrangement links TRBV5-4 to TRBJ2-5, with D tentatively TRBD2 (6 bases). V was trimmed by 0 bases and J by 5 bases, leaving 11 bases between them. There are 14 residues in the CDR3. In germline, CDR1 is SGHNT, CDR2 YYREEE (reference sequence). CDR3: CASSLARGGETQYF. CDR3 bases: TGTGCCAGCAGCTTGGCCCGTGGGGGGGAGACCCAGTACTTC.